The T cell receptor beta chain under discussion was sequenced for a study of blood T cell repertoires in COVID-19. Overall study: T cells, B-cell-depleted T cells, or PBMCs supplied cDNA or gDNA.

Assay used: immunoSEQ multiplex PCR; TCRdb lists only in-frame clones, some missing. The sample has about 170,000 clones, 80% to 90% seen once. The receptor was isolated from a woman in her sixties or seventies with COVID-19, enrolled during active disease. The sequencing input was peripheral blood.

The CDR3 DNA is TGTGCCAGCAGCTTATTATCTAGACCACCTCTCGACGAGCAGTACTTC. It yields the protein CASSLLSRPPLDEQYF. This chain links TRBV11-2 with TRBJ2-7, with D hard to call. The V end was cut by 2 bases, the J end by 5 bases, with 19 bases between. In germline, CDR1 is SGHAT, CDR2 FQNNGV. This CDR3 contains 16 residues.